Listed below are T cell receptor beta chains from one sample, sequenced in a study of OX40 agonist ivuxolimab in advanced cancers. Profiled with immunoSEQ multiplex PCR; TCRdb holds only in-frame clones, not every one. This table holds about 80,000 clones, around 94% found once. Source: CD4+ or CD8+ T cells sorted from blood, taken in a trial of the OX40 agonist ivuxolimab. Receptors originate from an adult with an advanced solid tumor such as melanoma, head and neck, liver or kidney cancer. Both conserved end residues are part of each CDR3. A D gene is named only where the DNA matches it firmly. The listing skips clone size in some rows; elsewhere it reads once, few, many or a size class.

TRBD1	TRBV6-5	.	TRBJ1-5	CASSSGTGVNQPQHF	TGTGCCAGCAGTTCCGGGACAGGGGTCAATCAGCCCCAGCATTTT
.	TRBV28	.	TRBJ2-5	CASKSPSAGSYQETQYF	TGTGCCAGCAAAAGTCCGTCGGCGGGCTCATACCAAGAGACCCAGTACTTC
.	TRBV18	.	TRBJ2-1	CASSPTRNNEQFF	TGTGCCAGCTCCCCGACTAGAAACAATGAGCAGTTCTTC
TRBD2	TRBV11-3	.	TRBJ2-3	CASSIGLGATDTQYF	TGTGCCAGCAGCATCGGACTAGGGGCCACCGATACGCAGTATTTT
.	TRBV5-1	.	TRBJ1-4	CASSLAGQGNEKLFF	TGCGCCAGCAGCTTGGCAGGCCAGGGCAATGAAAAACTGTTTTTT
.	TRBV5-5	.	TRBJ1-1	CASSLYLGSGSAFF	TGTGCCAGCAGCTTGTACCTCGGTAGTGGGTCCGCTTTCTTT
.	TRBV7-2	.	TRBJ1-4	CASSPGGFYEKLFF	TGTGCCAGCAGCCCCGGAGGGTTTTATGAAAAACTGTTTTTT
TRBD2	TRBV30	.	TRBJ2-1	CAWSGDSSGSVDEQFF	TGTGCCTGGAGTGGAGACTCTAGCGGGAGTGTGGATGAGCAGTTCTTC
TRBD1	TRBV9	.	TRBJ2-1	CASSLWTGPYNEQFF	TGTGCCAGCAGCCTCTGGACAGGGCCCTACAATGAGCAGTTCTTC
TRBD1	TRBV28	.	TRBJ1-2	CASSFQGVVGYTF	TGTGCCAGCAGTTTTCAGGGGGTGGTTGGCTACACCTTC
.	TRBV7-3	.	TRBJ2-3	CASSLSGVETDTQYF	TGTGCCAGCAGCTTAAGCGGTGTTGAAACAGATACGCAGTATTTT
.	TRBV5-4	.	TRBJ2-7	CASSSGTSRNEQYF	TGTGCCAGCAGCTCAGGGACTTCTAGGAACGAGCAGTACTTC
TRBD1	TRBV28	.	TRBJ1-2	CASSLTGGNGYTF	TGTGCCAGCAGTTTAACAGGGGGCAATGGCTACACCTTC
.	TRBV4-2	.	TRBJ2-5	CASSPYSRLQETQYF	TGTGCCAGCAGCCCCTACTCCCGCCTACAAGAGACCCAGTACTTC
.	TRBV9	.	TRBJ1-2	CASRQDGPYGYTF	TGTGCCAGTCGTCAAGATGGACCTTATGGCTACACCTTC
.	TRBV28	.	TRBJ2-4	CASSPLVGIQYF	TGTGCCAGCAGCCCTCTGGTGGGCATTCAGTACTTC
TRBD2	TRBV7-2	.	TRBJ2-1	CASSLGLAEYNEQFF	TGTGCCAGCAGCCTCGGACTAGCGGAGTACAATGAGCAGTTCTTC
.	TRBV5-6	.	TRBJ1-5	CASSLAEGGNQPQHF	TGTGCCAGCAGCTTGGCCGAGGGAGGCAATCAGCCCCAGCATTTT
.	TRBV27	.	TRBJ1-5	CASSLLGSGGNQPQHF	TGTGCCAGCAGTTTACTAGGATCTGGGGGCAATCAGCCCCAGCATTTT
TRBD1	TRBV7-9	.	TRBJ1-2	CASSERQGEGPNYGYTF	TGTGCCAGCAGCGAGCGACAGGGTGAGGGTCCTAACTATGGCTACACCTTC
TRBD1	TRBV7-2	.	TRBJ2-4	CASSLSDRAGIQYF	TGTGCCAGCAGCTTAAGTGACAGGGCGGGCATTCAGTACTTC
.	TRBV2	.	TRBJ2-2	CASSGFGANTGELFF	TGTGCCAGTTCAGGGTTTGGGGCGAACACCGGGGAGCTGTTTTTT
.	TRBV27	.	TRBJ1-2	CASSLNSFYGYTF	TGTGCCAGCAGTTTAAACAGCTTCTATGGCTACACCTTC
.	TRBV5-6	.	TRBJ2-2	CASTPGVNTGELFF	TGTGCCAGCACCCCCGGGGTGAACACCGGGGAGCTGTTTTTT
.	TRBV7-2	.	TRBJ1-4	CASSETRTSFEKLFF	TGTGCCAGCAGCGAAACCAGGACTTCCTTCGAAAAACTGTTTTTT
TRBD2	TRBV19	.	TRBJ2-5	CASSPGGMTQYF	TGTGCCAGTAGTCCCGGGGGGATGACCCAGTACTTC
.	TRBV7-2	.	TRBJ2-2	CASSFGSQPTFTGELFF	TGTGCCAGCAGCTTTGGTTCCCAGCCCACGTTCACCGGGGAGCTGTTTTTT
.	TRBV12-5	.	TRBJ1-2	CASARATNYGYTF	TGTGCTAGTGCCCGGGCGACTAACTATGGCTACACCTTC
TRBD1	TRBV18	once	TRBJ1-4	CASSRDRTNEKLFF	TGTGCCAGCTCACGGGACAGAACTAATGAAAAACTGTTTTTT
.	TRBV10-1	.	TRBJ2-2	CASSYIGTPYTGELFF	TGCGCCAGCAGCTATATCGGGACTCCTTACACCGGGGAGCTGTTTTTT
.	TRBV27	.	TRBJ1-4	CASTGTNEKLFF	TGTGCCAGCACCGGGACAAATGAAAAACTGTTTTTT
.	TRBV5-1	.	TRBJ2-3	CASSLAFYTDTQYF	TGCGCCAGCAGCTTGGCCTTTTACACAGATACGCAGTATTTT
TRBD2	TRBV7-6	.	TRBJ2-7	CASSRGTSGPEQYF	TGTGCCAGCAGCCGTGGGACTAGCGGGCCCGAGCAGTACTTC
.	TRBV7-2	.	TRBJ2-2	CASSAPNTGELFF	TGTGCCAGCTCGGCCCCGAACACCGGGGAGCTGTTTTTT